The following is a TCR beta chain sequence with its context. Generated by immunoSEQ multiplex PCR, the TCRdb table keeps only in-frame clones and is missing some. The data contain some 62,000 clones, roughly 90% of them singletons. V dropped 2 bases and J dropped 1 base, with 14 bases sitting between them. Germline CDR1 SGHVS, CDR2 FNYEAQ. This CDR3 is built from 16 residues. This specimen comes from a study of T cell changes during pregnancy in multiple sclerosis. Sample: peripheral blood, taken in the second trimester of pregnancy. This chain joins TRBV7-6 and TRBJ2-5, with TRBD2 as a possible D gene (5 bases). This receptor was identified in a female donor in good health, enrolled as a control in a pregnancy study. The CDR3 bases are TGTGCCAGCAGCTTATCTGGGAGCGCCAGCCAAGAGACCCAGTACTTC. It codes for CASSLSGSASQETQYF. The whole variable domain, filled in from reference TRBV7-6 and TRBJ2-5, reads GAGVSQSPRYKVTKRGQDVALRCDPISGHVSLYWYRQALGQGPEFLTYFNYEAQQDKSGLPNDRFSAERPEGSISTLTIQRTEQRDSAMYRCASSLSGSASQETQYFGPGTRLLVL.